One sample yielded the 25 T cell receptor beta chains listed below, sequenced in a study of regulatory T cells in long-lasting Graves disease. Time point described: newly diagnosed GD, antithyroid drugs for less than 3 months. Construction of the TCR library relied on RNA isolated from PBMCs. Building of the TCR beta libraries involved iRepertoire HTBI primers and Arm-PCR of CDR3 regions. TCRdb used MiXCR to reprocess the multiplex PCR reads, holding one entry per CDR3 protein. The sample consists of under 300,000 distinct CDR3 sequences, 20% to 25% of them appearing once. This material consisted of peripheral blood mononuclear cells (PBMCs), taken at new diagnosis, from a patient treated with antithyroid drugs. These receptors were taken from a female donor with Graves disease.

J is TRBJ1-6 and V is TRBV11-2, with 7 nucleotides matching TRBD1. J gave up 7 bases and V 5 bases, and 11 bases lay outside the gene matches. The CDR3 length is 16 residues. Germline V gene sequence: CDR1 SGHAT, CDR2 FQNNGV. The CDR3 DNA follows: TGTGCCAGCAGCGCCTCACCTGGGACAGCGAATTCACCCCTCCACTTT. Its translation: CASSASPGTANSPLHF.

This clonotype was detected many times. This sequence joins TRBV4-1 and TRBJ1-5; D not resolved. With 0 bases removed from V and 0 bases from J, the gap between germline ends came to 12 bases. Germline V lookup: CDR1 MGHRA, CDR2 YSYEKL. The CDR3 sequence is 17 residues long. The CDR3 loop reads CASSQDLRVNSNQPQHF. DNA for the CDR3: TGCGCCAGCAGCCAAGATCTTAGGGTCAATAGCAATCAGCCCCAGCATTTT.

The table lists this clonotype with many counts. The chain employs TRBV5-1 and TRBJ1-2, with TRBD1 as a possible D gene (6 bases). Germline V gene sequence: CDR1 SGHRS, CDR2 YFSETQ. V gave up 4 bases and J gave up 0 bases, with 22 bases separating them. This CDR3 comprises 18 residues. The CDR3 reads CASSPGWGAMEANYGYTF. For the CDR3, the DNA is TGCGCCAGCAGCCCTGGATGGGGGGCGATGGAAGCTAACTATGGCTACACCTTC.

This clonotype was counted ten times or more. The chain joins TRBV4-3 to TRBJ2-1; D not resolved. V was clipped by 4 bases and J by 4 bases, with 23 bases between them. The germline CDR1 and CDR2 sequences are LGHNA and YSLEER. This CDR3 is 18 amino acids long. This chain's CDR3 is CASSPYPPGRNGYNEQFF. The CDR3 nucleotides are TGCGCCAGCAGCCCCTACCCCCCAGGCCGGAACGGATACAATGAGCAGTTCTTC.

This clonotype has just a few counts. CDR3 in amino acids: CASSTSGGGPGNTIYF. For the CDR3, the DNA is TGTGCCAGCAGCACCTCAGGCGGGGGGCCTGGAAACACCATATATTTT. The chain is built from TRBV7-9 and TRBJ1-3, with D perhaps TRBD1 (6 bases). The germline V gene encodes CDR1 SEHNR and CDR2 FQNEAQ (reference sequence). V was trimmed by 5 bases and J by 2 bases, leaving 16 bases between them. CDR3 length: 16 amino acids.

Details on this clonotype: A clone one base away is much larger, so this may be a read error. The rearrangement uses TRBV29-1 and TRBJ2-5; no clear D. The germline V gene has CDR1 SQVTM and CDR2 ANQGSEA. CDR3 length: 13 residues. The chain's CDR3 is CSVHPDWIETRYF. In DNA form, the CDR3 reads TGCAGCGTCCATCCCGATTGGATCGAGACCCGGTACTTC. Using reference TRBV29-1 and TRBJ2-5 for the parts outside the CDR3, the full variable domain is SAVISQKPSRDICQRGTSLTIQCQVDSQVTMMFWYRQQPGQSLTLIATANQGSEATYESGFVIDKFPISRPNLTFSTLTVSNMSPEDSSIYLCSVHPDWIETRYFGPGTRLLVL.

This clonotype was picked up many times. V gene TRBV6-5 combines with J gene TRBJ1-1; D not certain. V dropped 2 bases and J dropped 4 bases, with 8 bases sitting between them. The CDR3 spans 13 residues. CDR1 MNHEY and CDR2 SVGAGI come from the germline V gene. DNA for the CDR3: TGTGCCAGCAGTTACGCACAGAGCACTGAAGCTTTCTTT. It specifies CASSYAQSTEAFF.

The J gene is TRBJ2-7, the V gene TRBV5-6; either TRBD1 or TRBD2 may fit D (5 bases each). Trimming took 2 bases from V and 6 from J, leaving 15 bases between them. The germline V gene encodes CDR1 SGHDT and CDR2 YYEEEE. This CDR3 has 14 residues. The CDR3 region is CASSFGGSRCEQYF. In DNA, the CDR3 is TGTGCCAGCAGCTTTGGGGGATCCCGCTGCGAGCAGTACTTC.

This clonotype was observed at least ten times. A read error may produce the germline difference seen at one junction end. The rearrangement uses TRBV5-1 and TRBJ1-1, with D perhaps matching TRBD1 (5 bases). Germline-derived CDR1 and CDR2 are SGHRS and YFSETQ. The CDR3 has 15 residues. CDR3 loop: CASSGPRRAYAEAFF. In DNA, the CDR3 is TGTGCCAGCAGCGGACCCCGCAGGGCGTATGCTGAAGCTTTCTTT.

This clonotype came up many times. The chain links TRBV6-1 to TRBJ2-3, with a tentative D call TRBD2 (6 bases). This CDR3 contains 14 residues. Trimming removed 2 bases at V and 3 bases at J, with 9 bases between. Germline CDR1 MNHNS, CDR2 SASEGT. This CDR3 is CASSELEGTDTQYF. CDR3 bases: TGTGCCAGCAGTGAACTGGAGGGGACAGATACGCAGTATTTT.

This clonotype was detected only once. With a much larger clone just one base away, this may be a read error. The chain couples TRBV30 to TRBJ2-5; D not resolved. The CDR3 is 12 amino acids. The germline V gene has CDR1 GTSNPN and CDR2 SVGIG (reference sequence). CDR3 in amino acids: CARSVTQETQYF. The CDR3 bases are TGTGCCCGGAGTGTCACTCAAGAGACCCAGTACTTC.

This clonotype was seen ten or more times. The gene calls are TRBV7-8 and TRBJ2-2; unclear D gene. V gave up 1 base and J gave up 5 bases, with 11 bases separating them. The CDR3 is made up of 15 amino acids. Germline CDR1 reads SGHVS; CDR2 reads FQNEAQ. Here the CDR3 DNA reads TGTGCCAGCAGCTTAGTCCCACAGTTGACCGGGGAGCTGTTTTTT. Translated: CASSLVPQLTGELFF.

As concerns this clonotype: A single base is all that separates this from a far larger clone, so a read error is likely. The genes are TRBV2 and TRBJ2-1; 12 bases match TRBD2. The CDR3 contains 14 residues. V was clipped by 7 bases and J by 10 bases; unmatched bases: 8. Germline V lookup: CDR1 SNHLY, CDR2 FYNNEI. The CDR3 spells CASKSSGGAYEQFF. CDR3 sequence (DNA): TGTGCCAGCAAATCTAGCGGGGGGGCCTACGAGCAGTTCTTC.

This sequence joins TRBV20-1 and TRBJ2-5, with 13 positions matching TRBD2. The CDR3 covers 16 residues. Germline CDR1 DFQATT, CDR2 SNEGSKA (reference sequence). Trimming took 6 bases from V and 5 from J; bases not matched to a gene: 12. This chain's CDR3 is CSAKTSGGAKWETQYF. The CDR3 bases are TGCAGTGCAAAAACTAGCGGGGGGGCGAAGTGGGAGACCCAGTACTTC.

About this clonotype itself: A much larger clone sits a single nucleotide away, making a read error possible. The chain links TRBV6-2 or TRBV6-3 to TRBJ2-5; 7 nucleotides line up with TRBD2. The CDR3 is made up of 15 amino acids. The germline V gene encodes CDR1 MNHEY and CDR2 SVGEGT. CDR3 in amino acids: CASSDGRGGQETQCF. The CDR3 nucleotides read TGTGCCAGCAGTGATGGGAGGGGAGGGCAAGAGACCCAGTGCTTC.

This clonotype showed up many times. J is TRBJ1-4 and V is TRBV20-1, with 7 bases matching TRBD1. V lost 2 bases to trimming and J lost 5 bases; unmatched junction nucleotides: 11. This CDR3 spans 16 amino acids. CDR1 DFQATT and CDR2 SNEGSKA come from the germline V gene (reference sequence). As DNA, the CDR3 is TGCAGTGCTAGACCTGATACAGGGGACCTAAATGAAAAACTGTTTTTT. This encodes CSARPDTGDLNEKLFF.

This clonotype was picked up a small number of times. The gene calls are TRBV4-1 and TRBJ2-5; no definite D call. Germline V gene lookup returns CDR1 MGHRA and CDR2 YSYEKL. The V end lost 2 bases, the J end lost 1 base, and 5 bases lay between the germline ends. The CDR3 runs to 13 residues. The CDR3 here is CASSQIIQETQYF. The CDR3 DNA reads as TGCGCCAGCAGCCAAATTATCCAAGAGACCCAGTACTTC.

In this sample, this clonotype turned up many times. This rearrangement joins TRBV7-9 to TRBJ2-5, with TRBD1 as a possible D gene (6 bases). V was cut by 5 bases and J by 5 bases, with 18 bases left in between. Germline V gives CDR1 SEHNR, CDR2 FQNEAQ (reference sequence). The CDR3 has 15 amino acids. For the CDR3, the DNA is TGTGCCAGCAGCAGGGGGACCTCCCCCCTGGAGACCCAGTACTTC. It specifies CASSRGTSPLETQYF.

On this clonotype itself: A much larger clone lies a single base off, so this may be a read error. V gene TRBV9 combines with J gene TRBJ2-2, with 9 bases that match TRBD1. CDR1 is SGDLS and CDR2 is YYNGEE in the germline V gene. There are 15 residues in the CDR3. Trimming took 7 bases from V and 7 from J; bases not matched to a gene: 11. The chain's CDR3 is CASGARQGVGGELFF. The CDR3 DNA reads as TGTGCCAGCGGCGCCCGACAGGGGGTGGGCGGGGAGCTGTTTTTT.

As for this clonotype: This may arise from a read error, as a much more abundant clone is one base away. J is TRBJ2-6 and V is TRBV18, with no clear D. Looked up from germline, CDR1 is KGHSH and CDR2 is LQKENI. V lost 2 bases, J lost 0 bases, and 8 bases lay in between. The CDR3 is made up of 16 amino acids. Here the CDR3 DNA reads TGTGCCAGCTCACCATCGTTGAGCTCTGGGGCCAACGTCCTGACTTTC. Translation: CASSPSLSSGANVLTF.

Turning to this clonotype: One base separates it from a far larger clone, so it is likely a read error. The J gene is TRBJ2-3, the V gene TRBV7-2; 9 nucleotides line up with TRBD1. The tail of the sequence fits TRBJ2-1 better, so the J call may be wrong. CDR3 size: 15 residues. Looked up from germline, CDR1 is SGHTA and CDR2 is FQGNSA. The CDR3 spells CASIPRGQGLDEQFF. CDR3 coding DNA: TGTGCCAGCATCCCACGGGGACAGGGATTAGATGAGCAGTTCTTC.

This clonotype was seen at least ten times. The J gene is TRBJ2-7, the V gene TRBV11-2; D remains unclear. V lost 2 bases, J lost 6 bases, and 17 bases lay in between. This CDR3 is built from 15 residues. CDR1 is SGHAT, CDR2 FQNNGV, per germline. The CDR3 is CASSLTVGSVREQYF. In DNA form, the CDR3 reads TGTGCCAGCAGCTTAACGGTCGGCTCGGTTCGCGAGCAGTACTTC. The full variable domain, in which reference TRBV11-2 and TRBJ2-7 provide the parts outside the CDR3, is EAGVAQSPRYKIIEKRQSVAFWCNPISGHATLYWYQQILGQGPKLLIQFQNNGVVDDSQLPKDRFSAERLKGVDSTLKIQPAKLEDSAVYLCASSLTVGSVREQYFGPGTRLTVT.

Comments on this clonotype: An end of the junction does not agree with germline; a read error may underlie this. The chain combines TRBV11-2 with TRBJ2-1; no clear D. The CDR3 has 12 amino acids. CDR1 and CDR2 from the germline V gene are SGHAT and FQNNGV. The CDR3 here is CACSLIGNEQFF. Written as DNA, the CDR3 is TGTGCCTGCAGCTTAATAGGAAATGAGCAGTTCTTC.

The V call is TRBV7-3, the J call TRBJ2-2; D is tentatively TRBD1 or TRBD2 (6 bases each). There are 14 residues in the CDR3. Germline assignment: CDR1 SGHTA and CDR2 FQGTGA. V shed 6 bases and J shed 6 bases, with 14 bases lying between them. The CDR3 spells CASSRPGGSGELFF. The CDR3 DNA sequence: TGTGCCAGCAGTAGACCCGGGGGCTCCGGGGAGCTGTTTTTT.

The chain employs TRBV6-2 or TRBV6-3 and TRBJ1-1; TRBD1 matches 8 bases. This CDR3 contains 15 residues. Germline-derived CDR1 and CDR2 are MNHEY and SVGEGT. The trim removed 2 bases at V and 2 bases at J, leaving 4 bases unmatched. CDR3 sequence (DNA): TGTGCCAGCAGTTACATCGCAGGGGGCAACACTGAAGCTTTCTTT. Protein product: CASSYIAGGNTEAFF.